One sample yielded the 18 T cell receptor beta chains listed below, sequenced in a study of PD-1 blockade in classical Hodgkin lymphoma. No patient escaped relapse after autologous stem cell transplantation, and brentuximab vedotin exposure varied. Repertoires were generated with immunoSEQ multiplex PCR, while TCRdb's copy carries only in-frame clones and drops some. The sample comprises about 800 clones, approximately 80% of which are singletons, and roughly 11% rests with the top ten. The material sequenced was peripheral blood mononuclear cells (PBMCs), taken at baseline. These receptors were collected from a human donor with classical Hodgkin lymphoma.

CDR3 region: CASSQGREGYYEQYF. CDR3 nucleotides: TGCGCCAGCAGCCAAGGACGGGAGGGTTACTACGAGCAGTACTTC. The genes are TRBV4-3 and TRBJ2-7, with 8 bases lining up with TRBD2. The ends lost 1 base at V and 3 bases at J; junction bases unmatched: 5. Germline V lookup: CDR1 LGHNA, CDR2 YSLEER. The CDR3 sequence is 15 residues long.

The J gene is TRBJ2-1, the V gene TRBV20-1, with a tentative D call TRBD1 (6 bases). Looked up from germline, CDR1 is DFQATT and CDR2 is SNEGSKA (reference sequence). With 8 bases removed from V and 3 bases from J, the gap between germline ends came to 8 bases. The CDR3 totals 11 residues. In DNA form, the CDR3 reads TGCAGTACAGGGCACTACAATGAGCAGTTCTTC. Its protein is CSTGHYNEQFF.

The gene calls are TRBV27 and TRBJ2-5; no firm D call. The V end lost 3 bases, the J end lost 0 bases, and 8 bases lay between the germline ends. CDR3 size: 14 residues. From germline, CDR1 is MNHEY and CDR2 SMNVEV (reference sequence). Here the CDR3 reads CASSFLGNQETQYF. CDR3 DNA sequence: TGTGCCAGCAGTTTTTTAGGGAACCAAGAGACCCAGTACTTC.

The chain combines TRBV6-5 with TRBJ2-3, with 9 bases that match TRBD2. Trimming at V came to 4 bases and at J to 4 bases, leaving 6 bases not matched to a gene. This CDR3 has 15 residues. CDR1 is MNHEY, CDR2 SVGAGI, per germline. The CDR3 DNA reads TGTGCCAGCAGTTCTTTTAGCGGGAGATCAGATACGCAGTATTTT. Amino acid sequence: CASSSFSGRSDTQYF.

V gene TRBV7-9 combines with J gene TRBJ2-1; D might be TRBD2 (6 bases). The germline gives CDR1 SEHNR, CDR2 FQNEAQ (reference sequence). V was cut by 8 bases and J by 3 bases, with 17 bases left in between. This CDR3 comprises 15 residues. The CDR3 DNA follows: TGTGCCAGCTGGACGGGCGGGACCCGCTACAATGAGCAGTTCTTC. It yields the protein CASWTGGTRYNEQFF.

The gene calls are TRBV11-3 and TRBJ2-6; D is undetermined. From germline, CDR1 is SGHNT and CDR2 YENEEA. Between the trimmed V and J ends, which lost 5 bases and 5 bases, there was a span of 16 bases. The CDR3 extends over 16 amino acids. CDR3 in DNA: TGTGCCAGCAGCAAGCGTCGACAAAGTCGGGCCAACGTCCTGACTTTC. Translated, it gives CASSKRRQSRANVLTF.

The gene calls are TRBV6-5 and TRBJ2-2; D uncertain. The germline V gene has CDR1 MNHEY and CDR2 SVGAGI. V gave up 7 bases and J gave up 8 bases, with 8 bases separating them. There are 11 residues in the CDR3. CDR3 in DNA: TGTGCCAGCACCTCCCTTGGGGAGCTGTTTTTT. It specifies CASTSLGELFF.

V gene TRBV10-3 combines with J gene TRBJ2-5; 14 bases map to TRBD2. CDR3 length: 18 amino acids. The ends lost 3 bases at V and 4 bases at J; junction bases unmatched: 10. The germline V gene encodes CDR1 ENHRY and CDR2 SYGVKD. Here the CDR3 reads CAISEPLGLAGASETQYF. The CDR3 DNA is TGTGCCATCAGTGAACCCCTGGGACTAGCGGGAGCCTCAGAGACCCAGTACTTC.

This sequence joins TRBV7-8 and TRBJ2-5, with D tentatively TRBD1 (5 bases). V was cut by 4 bases and J by 4 bases, with 13 bases left in between. CDR3 length: 14 residues. From germline, CDR1 is SGHVS and CDR2 FQNEAQ. This chain's CDR3 is CASSWGRGRETQYF. In DNA form, the CDR3 reads TGTGCCAGCAGCTGGGGTAGGGGTAGAGAGACCCAGTACTTC.

This clone has more than one count but fewer than ten. The CDR3: CASTLRPGLAGEDEQFF. In DNA form, the CDR3 reads TGTGCCAGCACCCTTCGTCCGGGACTAGCGGGAGAGGATGAGCAGTTCTTC. The chain couples TRBV5-8 to TRBJ2-1; 14 positions match TRBD2. Trimming at V came to 6 bases and at J to 8 bases, leaving 13 bases not matched to a gene. Germline-derived CDR1 and CDR2 are SGHTS and YDEGEE. The CDR3 is made up of 17 amino acids.

The chain recombines TRBV28 with TRBJ1-6; 8 nucleotides match TRBD1. Germline CDR1 MDHEN, CDR2 SYDVKM. The CDR3 contains 14 residues. V lost 5 bases to trimming and J lost 8 bases; unmatched junction nucleotides: 5. Here the CDR3 reads CASSPGQVYSPLHF. CDR3 nucleotide sequence: TGTGCCAGCAGTCCGGGACAGGTTTATTCACCCCTCCACTTT.

The chain employs TRBV5-4 and TRBJ2-3; D not certain. Trimming removed 0 bases at V and 6 bases at J, with 8 bases between. Germline lookup yields CDR1 SGHNT and CDR2 YYREEE (reference sequence). The CDR3 loop spans 13 amino acids. CDR3 region: CASSLAARDTQYF. The DNA for the CDR3 is TGTGCCAGCAGCTTGGCGGCTCGGGATACGCAGTATTTT.

The chain employs TRBV19 and TRBJ2-1; 7 bases agree with TRBD1. The CDR3 has 11 residues. From germline, CDR1 is LNHDA and CDR2 SQIVND (reference sequence). V trimming: 11 bases; J trimming: 4 bases; junction bases outside the gene matches: 2. Written as DNA, the CDR3 is TGTGCCTCGGGACAGTACAATGAGCAGTTCTTC. Its protein product is CASGQYNEQFF.

This clone has a handful of counts. The chain combines TRBV30 with TRBJ2-1, with TRBD1 matching 8 bases. The CDR3 loop spans 11 amino acids. J gave up 6 bases and V 5 bases, and 0 bases lay outside the gene matches. Germline V gene lookup returns CDR1 GTSNPN and CDR2 SVGIG (reference sequence). This CDR3 is CAWDRGNEQFF. CDR3 in DNA: TGTGCCTGGGACAGGGGCAATGAGCAGTTCTTC. Full variable domain (outside the CDR3, taken from reference TRBV30 and TRBJ2-1): SQTIHQWPATLVQPVGSPLSLECTVEGTSNPNLYWYRQAAGRGLQLLFYSVGIGQISSEVPQNLSASRPQDRQFILSSKKLLLSDSGFYLCAWDRGNEQFFGPGTRLTVL.

The V call is TRBV5-4, the J call TRBJ2-3; possible D gene TRBD2, 5 bases. Per germline, CDR1 SGHNT and CDR2 YYREEE (reference sequence). CDR3 length: 14 amino acids. The V gene lost 3 bases and the J gene lost 4 bases, with 12 bases spanning the gap. The CDR3 coding sequence is TGTGCCAGCAGCTCCAGCAAGGAGGCAGATACGCAGTATTTT. Protein sequence: CASSSSKEADTQYF.

A single count supports this clone. The chain carries TRBV27 and TRBJ2-3; D gene ambiguous. Germline V gene data show CDR1 as MNHEY and CDR2 as SMNVEV (reference sequence). V dropped 10 bases and J dropped 1 base, with 9 bases sitting between them. CDR3 size: 12 residues. In DNA form, the CDR3 reads TGTGCCACCAAACGCGGCACAGATACGCAGTATTTT. Residues: CATKRGTDTQYF.

This chain uses TRBV6-5 with TRBJ2-3; D is ambiguous. V lost 2 bases and J lost 6, with 15 bases in between. Germline CDR1 and CDR2: MNHEY and SVGAGI. The CDR3 spans 15 residues. CDR3 in amino acids: CASSYADTPGDTQYF. In DNA form, the CDR3 reads TGTGCCAGCAGTTACGCTGACACGCCTGGGGATACGCAGTATTTT.

In this sample, this clone turned up once. The chain couples TRBV7-3 to TRBJ2-1; tentative D call: TRBD2 (5 bases). CDR1 is SGHTA, CDR2 FQGTGA, per germline. The V end was cut by 5 bases, the J end by 5 bases, with 16 bases between. This CDR3 is built from 15 residues. The CDR3 sequence: CASSPHGGRNNEQFF. The CDR3 region has the DNA TGTGCCAGCAGCCCGCATGGCGGGCGGAACAATGAGCAGTTCTTC.